Sequencing of this T cell receptor beta chain was carried out in a study of radiotherapy plus CTLA-4 blockade in lung cancer. Trimming took off 6 bases at V and 8 bases at J, with 19 bases between the two ends. The CDR3 contains 14 residues. Germline V lookup: CDR1 LNHDA, CDR2 SQIVND (reference sequence). Lung cancer patients with chemo-refractory metastatic non-small-cell disease were given focal radiation plus CTLA-4 blockade with ipilimumab. Study-level points and caveats: The study found tumor-derived TCR clones expanded in blood after radiotherapy plus ipilimumab.

Sequencing used immunoSEQ multiplex PCR; TCRdb keeps in-frame clones, though not all of them. There are 20,000 to 30,000 clones in the sample; about 76% occur only once, and roughly 24% lies in the top ten. A note on this clone: Its target is unknown.

The receptor was derived from a human donor with non-small cell lung cancer that progressed on radiotherapy plus ipilimumab. The sequences come from peripheral blood, collected from a patient treated with radiotherapy plus ipilimumab. The gene calls are TRBV19 and TRBJ1-2, with D perhaps TRBD1 (6 bases). The CDR3 sequence: CASSPGVLLGGYTF. The CDR3 DNA sequence: TGTGCCAGTAGCCCAGGGGTACTCCTCGGGGGCTACACCTTC.